This T cell receptor beta chain was obtained from a study of T cells after yellow fever vaccination. Study-level information: Some fractions had low cell numbers, and these were prepared with SMART-Seq v4 Ultra Low Input.

TCR cDNA was made by 5'RACE template switching, adding a universal primer site and UMIs. TCRdb passed the 5' RACE reads through MiXCR, listing each CDR3 protein once. The data show approximately 550,000 distinct CDR3 sequences, roughly 19% seen once. General study results and limits: Abundant bulk-population clonotypes could contaminate the FACS-sorted repertoires. Clones that expanded after primary vaccination mostly reappeared after the booster (96% CD4, approximately 89% CD8).

Germline lookup yields CDR1 SGHDT and CDR2 YYEEEE. This CDR3 has 14 amino acids. V lost 5 bases, J lost 3 bases, and 8 bases stayed unmatched. Remarks on this clonotype: Its antigen is undetermined.

The starting material was PBMCs, obtained 15 days after the yellow fever booster vaccination. The TCR was taken from a man aged 30 to 39 who received the YFV17D yellow fever vaccine. The rearrangement joins TRBV5-6 to TRBJ2-7; 7 bases map to TRBD1. Here the CDR3 DNA reads TGTGCCAGCAGAGGGGACAGTAGAGTCTACGAGCAGTACTTC. The encoded protein is CASRGDSRVYEQYF.